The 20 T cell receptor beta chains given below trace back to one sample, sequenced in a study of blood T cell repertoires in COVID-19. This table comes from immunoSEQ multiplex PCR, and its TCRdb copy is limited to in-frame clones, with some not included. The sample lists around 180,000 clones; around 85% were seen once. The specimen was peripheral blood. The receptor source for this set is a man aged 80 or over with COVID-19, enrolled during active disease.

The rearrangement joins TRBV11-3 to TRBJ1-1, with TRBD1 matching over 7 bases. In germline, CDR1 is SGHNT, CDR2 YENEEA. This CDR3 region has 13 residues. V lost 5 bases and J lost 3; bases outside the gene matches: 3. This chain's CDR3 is CASSRQGDTEAFF. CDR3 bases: TGTGCCAGCAGCCGGCAGGGGGACACTGAAGCTTTCTTT.

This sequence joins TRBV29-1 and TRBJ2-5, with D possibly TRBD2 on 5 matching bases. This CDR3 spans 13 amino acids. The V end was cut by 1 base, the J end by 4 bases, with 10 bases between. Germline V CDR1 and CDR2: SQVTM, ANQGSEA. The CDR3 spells CSVEAPGGETQYF. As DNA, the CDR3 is TGCAGCGTTGAAGCGCCAGGAGGAGAGACCCAGTACTTC.

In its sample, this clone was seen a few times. CDR3 region: CASRPGQGYGYTF. The DNA of the CDR3 is TGTGCCAGCAGACCGGGACAGGGGTATGGCTACACCTTC. The chain joins TRBV6-5 to TRBJ1-2; 10 bases are a match to TRBD1. The J segment lost 5 bases and the V segment lost 6 bases, leaving 3 bases of the junction unmatched. Germline V CDR1 and CDR2: MNHEY, SVGAGI. CDR3 length: 13 amino acids.

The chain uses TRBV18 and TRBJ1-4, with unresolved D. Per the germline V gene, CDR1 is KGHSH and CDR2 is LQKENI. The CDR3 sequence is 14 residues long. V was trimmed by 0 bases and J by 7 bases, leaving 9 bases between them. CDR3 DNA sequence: TGTGCCAGCTCACCACCGCACGGGTTTGAAAAACTGTTTTTT. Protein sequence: CASSPPHGFEKLFF. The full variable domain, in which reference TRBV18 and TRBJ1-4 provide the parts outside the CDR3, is NAGVMQNPRHLVRRRGQEARLRCSPMKGHSHVYWYRQLPEEGLKFMVYLQKENIIDESGMPKERFSAEFPKEGPSILRIQQVVRGDSAAYFCASSPPHGFEKLFFGSGTQLSVL.

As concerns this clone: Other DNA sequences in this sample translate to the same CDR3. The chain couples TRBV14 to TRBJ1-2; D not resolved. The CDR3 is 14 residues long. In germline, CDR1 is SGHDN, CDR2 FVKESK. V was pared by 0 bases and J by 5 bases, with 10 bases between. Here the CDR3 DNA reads TGTGCCAGCAGCCAAGATGGCAGAAGTTATGGCTACACCTTC. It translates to CASSQDGRSYGYTF.

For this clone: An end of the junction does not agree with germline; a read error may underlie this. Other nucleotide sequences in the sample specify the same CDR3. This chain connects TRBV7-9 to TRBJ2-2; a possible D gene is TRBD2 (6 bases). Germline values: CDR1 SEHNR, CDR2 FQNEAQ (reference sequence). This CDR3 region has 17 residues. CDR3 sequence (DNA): TGTGCCAGCAGACTCTGGAGGGGACCGAGGAACACCGGGGAACTGTTTTTT. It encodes CASRLWRGPRNTGELFF.

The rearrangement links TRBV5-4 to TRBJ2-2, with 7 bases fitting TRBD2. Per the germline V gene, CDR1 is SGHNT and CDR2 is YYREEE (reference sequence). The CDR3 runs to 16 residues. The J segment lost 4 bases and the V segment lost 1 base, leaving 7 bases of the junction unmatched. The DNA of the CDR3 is TGTGCCAGCAGCTTGCCCCGGGGGAGGGTCACCGGGGAGCTGTTTTTT. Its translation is CASSLPRGRVTGELFF.

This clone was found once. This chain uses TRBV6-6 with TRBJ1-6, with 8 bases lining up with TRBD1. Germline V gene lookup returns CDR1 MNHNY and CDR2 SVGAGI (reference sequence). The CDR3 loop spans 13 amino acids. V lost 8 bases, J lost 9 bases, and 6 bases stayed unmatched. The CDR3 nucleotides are TGTGCCAGCTACGGACAGGGAGGTTCACCCCTCCACTTT. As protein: CASYGQGGSPLHF.

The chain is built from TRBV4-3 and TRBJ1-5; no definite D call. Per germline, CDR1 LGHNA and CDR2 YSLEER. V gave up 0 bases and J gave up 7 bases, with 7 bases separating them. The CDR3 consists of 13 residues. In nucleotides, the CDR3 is TGCGCCAGCAGCCAAGATTTTAGCCAGCCCCAGCATTTT. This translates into CASSQDFSQPQHF.

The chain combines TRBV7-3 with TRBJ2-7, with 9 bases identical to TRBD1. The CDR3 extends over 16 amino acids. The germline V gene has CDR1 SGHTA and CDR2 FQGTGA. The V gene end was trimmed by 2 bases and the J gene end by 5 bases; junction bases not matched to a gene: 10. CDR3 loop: CASSLSGTGLENEQYF. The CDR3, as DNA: TGTGCCAGCAGCTTATCTGGGACAGGGCTTGAAAACGAGCAGTACTTC.

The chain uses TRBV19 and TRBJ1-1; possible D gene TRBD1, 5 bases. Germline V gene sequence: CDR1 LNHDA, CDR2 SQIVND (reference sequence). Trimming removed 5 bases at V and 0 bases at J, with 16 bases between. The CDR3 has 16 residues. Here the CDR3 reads CASSPPPQAMNTEAFF. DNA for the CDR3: TGTGCCAGTAGTCCACCGCCACAGGCTATGAACACTGAAGCTTTCTTT.

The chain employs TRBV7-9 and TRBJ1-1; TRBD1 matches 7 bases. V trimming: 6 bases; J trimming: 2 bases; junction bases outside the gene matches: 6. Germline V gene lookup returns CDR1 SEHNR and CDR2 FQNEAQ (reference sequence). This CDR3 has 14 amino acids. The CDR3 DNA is TGTGCCAGCAGTTCCGGACAGGCAAACACTGAAGCTTTCTTT. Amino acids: CASSSGQANTEAFF.

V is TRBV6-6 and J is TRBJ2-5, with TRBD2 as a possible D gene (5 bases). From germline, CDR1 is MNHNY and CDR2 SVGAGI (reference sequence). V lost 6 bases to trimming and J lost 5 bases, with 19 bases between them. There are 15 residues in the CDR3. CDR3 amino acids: CASSTGPFGGETQYF. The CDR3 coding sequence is TGTGCCAGCAGCACTGGCCCCTTCGGAGGCGAGACCCAGTACTTC.

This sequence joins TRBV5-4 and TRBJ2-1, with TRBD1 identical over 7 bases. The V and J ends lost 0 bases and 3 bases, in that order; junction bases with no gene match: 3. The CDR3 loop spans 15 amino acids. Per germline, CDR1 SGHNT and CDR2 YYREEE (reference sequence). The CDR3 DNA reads TGTGCCAGCAGCTTGGACAGGGGCGACTACAATGAGCAGTTCTTC. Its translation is CASSLDRGDYNEQFF.

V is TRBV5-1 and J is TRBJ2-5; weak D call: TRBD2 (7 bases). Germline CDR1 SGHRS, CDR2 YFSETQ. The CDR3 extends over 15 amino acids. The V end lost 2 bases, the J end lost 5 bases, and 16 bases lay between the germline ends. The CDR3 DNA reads TGCGCCAGCAGCTTCCCTAGTGGGGGGGCTGAGACCCAGTACTTC. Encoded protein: CASSFPSGGAETQYF.

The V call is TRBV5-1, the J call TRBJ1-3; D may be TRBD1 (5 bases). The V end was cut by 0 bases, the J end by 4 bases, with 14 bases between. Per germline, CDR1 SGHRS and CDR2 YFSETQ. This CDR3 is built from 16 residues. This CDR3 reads CASSLVAGVIGNTIYF. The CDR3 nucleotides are TGCGCCAGCAGCTTGGTAGCGGGGGTGATAGGAAACACCATATATTTT.

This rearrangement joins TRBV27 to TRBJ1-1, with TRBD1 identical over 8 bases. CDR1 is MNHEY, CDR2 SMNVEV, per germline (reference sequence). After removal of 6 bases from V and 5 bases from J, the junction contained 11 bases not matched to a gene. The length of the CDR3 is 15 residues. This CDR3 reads CASSPGQARRTEAFF. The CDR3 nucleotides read TGTGCCAGCAGCCCGGGACAGGCCCGGAGAACTGAAGCTTTCTTT.

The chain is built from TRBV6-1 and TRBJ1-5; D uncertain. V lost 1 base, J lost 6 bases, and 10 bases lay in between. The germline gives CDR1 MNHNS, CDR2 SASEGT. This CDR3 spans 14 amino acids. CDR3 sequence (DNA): TGTGCCAGCAGTGAAGAAGGGAGGTTTCAGCCCCAGCATTTT. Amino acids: CASSEEGRFQPQHF.

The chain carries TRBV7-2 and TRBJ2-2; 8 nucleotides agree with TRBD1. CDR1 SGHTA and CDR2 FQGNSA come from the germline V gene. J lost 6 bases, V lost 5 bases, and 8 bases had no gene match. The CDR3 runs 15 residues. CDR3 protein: CASSLGTGYAGELFF. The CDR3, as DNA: TGTGCCAGCAGCCTCGGGACAGGATACGCCGGGGAGCTGTTTTTT. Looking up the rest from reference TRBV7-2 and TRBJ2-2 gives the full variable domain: GAGVSQSPSNKVTEKGKDVELRCDPISGHTALYWYRQSLGQGLEFLIYFQGNSAPDKSGLPSDRFSAERTGGSVSTLTIQRTQQEDSAVYLCASSLGTGYAGELFFGEGSRLTVL.

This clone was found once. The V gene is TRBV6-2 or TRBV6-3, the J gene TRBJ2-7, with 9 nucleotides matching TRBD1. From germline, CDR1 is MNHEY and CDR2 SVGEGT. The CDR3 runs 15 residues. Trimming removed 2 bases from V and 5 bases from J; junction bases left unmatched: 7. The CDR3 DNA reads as TGTGCCAGCAGTTACACCAGGACAGGGGCTAACGAGCAGTACTTC. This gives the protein CASSYTRTGANEQYF.